Given below is one T cell receptor beta chain in context. Its antigen is as yet unknown. With 60 Vbeta and 13 Jbeta primers, the PCR was carried out. Measured with immunoSEQ multiplex PCR; TCRdb has only the in-frame clones, and not every one. The sample consists of around 300,000 clones, around four fifths of them appearing once. V lost 5 bases and J lost 3; bases outside the gene matches: 7. There are 15 residues in the CDR3. The V gene's germline CDR1 is MDHEN and CDR2 SYDVKM. This entry is derived from a study of cytomegalovirus exposure and HLA in healthy donors. Broader study findings: Segments of the TCR beta V type were, in most cases, productive about 87% or about 30% of the time in an earlier analysis. A highly shared variant cluster was judged a likely technical artifact.

The donors (healthy individuals) were bone marrow donors. Sequencing was carried out using PBMCs. The sequence was collected from a woman in her thirties or forties in good health and CMV-seropositive. The chain recombines TRBV28 with TRBJ1-3; 7 bases are a match to TRBD1. The CDR3 is CASSAGQGVGNTIYF. In nucleotides, the CDR3 is TGTGCCAGCAGTGCAGGGCAGGGGGTTGGAAACACCATATATTTT. The whole variable domain, filled in from reference TRBV28 and TRBJ1-3, reads DVKVTQSSRYLVKRTGEKVFLECVQDMDHENMFWYRQDPGLGLRLIYFSYDVKMKEKGDIPEGYSVSREKKERFSLILESASTNQTSMYLCASSAGQGVGNTIYFGEGSWLTVV.